Sequencing of this TCR beta chain was carried out in a study of radiation and T cells in renal cell carcinoma (TCRdb year 2020). In terms of the full investigation: The samples were drawn from a clinical trial, where primary renal cell carcinomas were treated with 15 Gy of stereotactic body radiation therapy and then removed by nephrectomy 4 weeks afterward. TCR beta sequencing covered roughly 53 samples in total, comprising 25 or so tumors and approximately 27 peripheral blood samples. In the 45 to 65 samples combined, several million unique CDR3 nucleotide sequences were found, encoding approximately 2,800,000 unique CDR3 amino acid sequences. Beyond this particular receptor, the publication reports: The single-armed trial design could not address effects of radiation dose or scheduling on the TCR repertoire. Dynamics of the blood repertoire were not tracked past 4 weeks after treatment. Because pretreatment tumor biopsies were not available, the baseline intratumoral presence of clonotypes could not be determined. Top tumor clonotypes rose in blood from baseline to 2 weeks post-radiation, then contracted by 4 weeks, suggesting transient expansion of tumor-resident clones.

Following the manufacturer's recommendations, the immunoSEQ kit was used to generate TCR beta libraries from genomic DNA. For library preparation, a first multiplex PCR was performed with proprietary primers, followed by a second PCR in which unique barcodes were added, and bead cleanups were performed after each round. Each sample batch included a kit-provided positive control reaction and a negative control reaction. The final libraries were assessed on an Agilent 4200 TapeStation D1000 ScreenTape, pooled by volume, and quantified by qPCR. Sequencing ran on an Illumina NextSeq500 with a MidOutput 150-cycle cartridge, using 156 Read1 and 15 Index1 cycles with kit custom primers. The pooled library was loaded at approximately 0.99 pM, and approximately 19% PhiX control was spiked in. The source study handled its data this way. Vendor-processed data were analyzed in R, with a clonotype defined as all T cells sharing the same CDR3 nucleotide sequence. In the clone abundance analyses, frequencies in each sample were normalized to that sample's 10,000 most abundant clones. Public T cell clones, which averaged fewer than five per sample, were removed prior to analysis. Tumor-enriched and baseline blood-enriched clonotypes were defined by at least a 32-fold difference in abundance between compartments. A beta-binomial differential abundance model was applied to find clonotypes that expanded or contracted between blood time points. Tumor-blood repertoire similarity was measured with the Baroni-Urbani and Buser coefficient, and groups were compared using two-tailed Wilcoxon tests in R. TCRdb provides this immuneACCESS table in a form limited to in-frame rearrangements. Some clones are lacking; in checked studies, under half of them reflect an unresolved V gene, and why the rest are absent is not known. The V and J calls and clone size are taken from that table; D and trimming were inferred from the DNA. This sample holds some 130,000 clones; 88% were observed only once. The ten top clones hold 5.8% of the sample.

About this clone itself: The antigen this receptor binds is unknown. One base away there is no much larger clone; base qualities are not given.

The time point label here, explained by the study, means: blood 2 weeks post-SBRT. In light of the paper, this sample's treatment or condition label describes: 15 Gy SBRT to primary tumor, nephrectomy 4 weeks later. To track tumor-enriched clonotypes, serial peripheral blood was sampled from radiation-treated patients at baseline and at 2 weeks and 4 weeks after SBRT. All patients had renal cell carcinoma with clear cell pathology. The QIAamp DNA Blood Mini Kit (Qiagen) was used to prepare genomic DNA for TCR sequencing. The analyses included just those samples that passed every quality control check. This TCR was sampled from a woman aged 70 to 79 with renal cell carcinoma. Sequenced here: blood, sampled from a patient whose treatment included radiotherapy and nephrectomy.

The CDR3 here reads CASSLKTPRDSPLHF. The DNA reads as follows: TGTGCCAGCAGTTTGAAGACCCCCCGGGATTCACCCCTCCACTTT. The sequence links TRBV6-5 to TRBJ1-6; the D gene remains uncertain. V and J are truncated by 4 bases and 8 bases respectively, leaving an intervening sequence of 15 bases. According to the germline V gene, CDR1 reads MNHEY and CDR2 reads SVGAGI. The CDR3 sequence holds 15 residues, the cysteine and phenylalanine included. CDR3 DNA is the only sequence kept; it has 45 bases, read in frame from the first base.